The 25 T cell receptor beta chains below all came from one sample that was sequenced in a study of blood T cell repertoires in COVID-19. The assay was immunoSEQ multiplex PCR, and TCRdb's table has in-frame clones only and misses some. The repertoire holds almost 400,000 clones, with over 75% as singletons. The sample taken for sequencing was PBMCs or T cells enriched from blood (not recorded which). The source is a woman under 40 with acute COVID-19.

The chain carries TRBV7-3 and TRBJ2-2; a possible D gene is TRBD1 (6 bases). Germline V gene lookup returns CDR1 SGHTA and CDR2 FQGTGA. Trimming took off 5 bases at V and 8 bases at J, with 15 bases between the two ends. The CDR3 totals 14 residues. The CDR3 loop reads CASSTTGFRGELFF. The CDR3 DNA sequence: TGTGCCAGCAGCACCACAGGGTTCAGGGGGGAGCTGTTTTTT. Drawing the rest from reference TRBV7-3 and TRBJ2-2, the complete variable domain is GAGVSQTPSNKVTEKGKYVELRCDPISGHTALYWYRQSLGQGPEFLIYFQGTGAADDSGLPNDRFFAVRPEGSVSTLKIQRTERGDSAVYLCASSTTGFRGELFFGEGSRLTVL.

The genes are TRBV3-1 (or the pseudogene TRBV3-2) and TRBJ2-7, with a weak D call TRBD2 (5 bases). V lost 0 bases, J lost 4 bases, and 7 bases lay in between. The CDR3 sequence is 13 residues long. Germline values: CDR1 LGHDT, CDR2 YNNKEL (reference sequence). The CDR3 DNA is TGTGCCAGCAGCCAAGACCCGGGGTACGAGCAGTACTTC. It translates to CASSQDPGYEQYF.

This sequence joins TRBV6-2 or TRBV6-3 and TRBJ2-7; weak D call: TRBD1 (5 bases). The germline V gene has CDR1 MNHEY and CDR2 SVGEGT. This CDR3 has 14 amino acids. Deletions cut 2 bases from V and 2 bases from J, with 10 bases between. CDR3 amino acids: CASSYQTGTYEQYF. The CDR3 DNA reads TGTGCCAGCAGTTACCAAACAGGTACCTACGAGCAGTACTTC.

Comment on this clone: A read error is possible here, since a much larger clone lies one base away. V usage is TRBV9 and J usage is TRBJ2-7; 9 nucleotides line up with TRBD1. Looked up from germline, CDR1 is SGDLS and CDR2 is YYNGEE. Unmatched junction bases numbered 4, after V lost 4 bases and J lost 2 bases. This CDR3 has 14 amino acids. The CDR3 nucleotides are TGTGCCAGCAGCCCACGGACAGGGGCCTACGAGCAGTACTTC. Its protein is CASSPRTGAYEQYF. The full variable domain, rest sourced from reference TRBV9 and TRBJ2-7, is DSGVTQTPKHLITATGQRVTLRCSPRSGDLSVYWYQQSLDQGLQFLIQYYNGEERAKGNILERFSAQQFPDLHSELNLSSLELGDSALYFCASSPRTGAYEQYFGPGTRLTVT.

The chain recombines TRBV19 with TRBJ2-6, with 7 bases that match TRBD1. The V segment lost 2 bases and the J segment 0 bases; nucleotides outside the gene matches: 1. The CDR3 has 16 residues. Per the germline V gene, CDR1 is LNHDA and CDR2 is SQIVND (reference sequence). The CDR3 DNA is TGTGCCAGTAGTATACGACAGGGCTCTGGGGCCAACGTCCTGACTTTC. As protein: CASSIRQGSGANVLTF.

V usage is TRBV9 and J usage is TRBJ2-3, with 9 bases that match TRBD2. This CDR3 has 18 residues. Trimming removed 4 bases from V and 5 bases from J; junction bases left unmatched: 17. Germline CDR1 is SGDLS and CDR2 is YYNGEE. Here the CDR3 reads CASSSRGAWRGGEDTQYF. The CDR3 DNA reads as TGTGCCAGCAGCAGCCGTGGGGCGTGGCGGGGGGGCGAAGATACGCAGTATTTT.

About this clone itself: Other DNA sequences of this sample code for an identical CDR3. V gene TRBV11-2 combines with J gene TRBJ2-7; 7 bases fit TRBD1. The CDR3 spans 14 residues. Germline-derived CDR1 and CDR2 are SGHAT and FQNNGV. The J segment lost 2 bases and the V segment lost 2 bases, leaving 3 bases of the junction unmatched. CDR3 residues: CASSLSQGAYEQYF. The CDR3, as DNA: TGTGCCAGCAGCTTATCCCAGGGGGCCTACGAGCAGTACTTC.

The chain is built from TRBV7-8 and TRBJ1-2, with D possibly matching TRBD1 (6 bases). The CDR3 is 13 residues long. Germline V lookup: CDR1 SGHVS, CDR2 FQNEAQ. V was cut by 8 bases and J by 7 bases, with 17 bases left in between. CDR3 DNA sequence: TGTGCCAGCGGGGGCGGGCAGCCCTCTGGCTACACCTTC. Protein sequence: CASGGGQPSGYTF.

This rearrangement joins TRBV25-1 to TRBJ2-7; the match to TRBD1 covers 9 bases. Germline CDR1 and CDR2: MGHDK and SYGVNS. V lost 9 bases and J lost 0; bases outside the gene matches: 6. CDR3 length: 14 residues. CDR3 DNA: TGTGCCAGTAGGGACAGGGAGGCCTCCTACGAGCAGTACTTC. Translating gives CASRDREASYEQYF.

The genes are TRBV11-2 and TRBJ2-7; D not certain. CDR3 length: 16 residues. Looked up from germline, CDR1 is SGHAT and CDR2 is FQNNGV. V was pared by 2 bases and J by 2 bases, with 16 bases between. Here the CDR3 DNA reads TGTGCCAGCAGCTTATCTCGCCGGCAGGTACCCTACGAGCAGTACTTC. The encoded protein is CASSLSRRQVPYEQYF.

This chain links TRBV9 with TRBJ2-7; 12 bases match TRBD2. This CDR3 spans 14 amino acids. CDR1 and CDR2 (germline): SGDLS, YYNGEE. Unmatched junction bases numbered 4, after V lost 3 bases and J lost 6 bases. The DNA for the CDR3 is TGTGCCAGCAGCGCGACTAGCGGGGGTGGCGAGCAGTACTTC. Its translation is CASSATSGGGEQYF.

The genes are TRBV21-1 and TRBJ2-7; the D call of TRBD1 is as the table states it, not checked on the DNA. TRBV21-1 is marked as a pseudogene. This CDR3 has 15 amino acids. Here the CDR3 reads CASSPEVAGGYEQYF. In DNA form, the CDR3 reads TGTGCCAGCAGCCCCGAGGTGGCAGGGGGGTACGAGCAGTACTTC.

V gene TRBV19 combines with J gene TRBJ1-5, with 8 bases that match TRBD1. The trim removed 7 bases at V and 0 bases at J, leaving 8 bases unmatched. The CDR3 consists of 16 residues. Germline V gene lookup returns CDR1 LNHDA and CDR2 SQIVND (reference sequence). DNA for the CDR3: TGTGCCAGTAACCTGGACAGGGCTCATAGCAATCAGCCCCAGCATTTT. This encodes CASNLDRAHSNQPQHF. Supplemented by reference TRBV19 and TRBJ1-5, the full variable domain reads DGGITQSPKYLFRKEGQNVTLSCEQNLNHDAMYWYRQDPGQGLRLIYYSQIVNDFQKGDIAEGYSVSREKKESFPLTVTSAQKNPTAFYLCASNLDRAHSNQPQHFGDGTRLSIL.

The V gene is TRBV9, the J gene TRBJ1-2; 8 positions match TRBD1. V gave up 0 bases and J gave up 3 bases; unmatched junction bases: 4. Germline CDR1 is SGDLS and CDR2 is YYNGEE. The CDR3 loop spans 15 amino acids. The CDR3 is CASSVAAGGDYGYTF. In DNA, the CDR3 is TGTGCCAGCAGCGTAGCTGCAGGGGGCGACTATGGCTACACCTTC. Full variable domain (outside the CDR3, taken from reference TRBV9 and TRBJ1-2): DSGVTQTPKHLITATGQRVTLRCSPRSGDLSVYWYQQSLDQGLQFLIQYYNGEERAKGNILERFSAQQFPDLHSELNLSSLELGDSALYFCASSVAAGGDYGYTFGSGTRLTVV.

The chain has TRBV4-1 and TRBJ1-1; 7 positions match TRBD1. The CDR3 is 14 amino acids. Germline-derived CDR1 and CDR2 are MGHRA and YSYEKL. V was clipped by 5 bases and J by 1 base; unmatched bases: 4. The CDR3 region has the DNA TGCGCCAGCAGCTTCGACAGGGCGAACACTGAAGCTTTCTTT. It is translated as CASSFDRANTEAFF.

Here the CDR3 reads CASSYGPSGGNYEQYF. DNA of the CDR3: TGTGCCAGCAGTTACGGTCCTAGCGGGGGCAACTACGAGCAGTACTTC. The chain employs TRBV6-2 or TRBV6-3 and TRBJ2-7; TRBD2 aligns across 10 bases. The V gene's germline CDR1 is MNHEY and CDR2 SVGEGT. This CDR3 region has 16 residues. V lost 2 bases, J lost 3 bases, and 7 bases stayed unmatched.

The chain links TRBV5-1 to TRBJ1-5; 7 positions match TRBD1. V was pared by 4 bases and J by 7 bases, with 5 bases of the junction left unmatched. This CDR3 has 13 residues. CDR1 is SGHRS, CDR2 YFSETQ, per germline. The CDR3 sequence: CASSKTGSQPQHF. DNA of the CDR3: TGCGCCAGCAGCAAGACAGGGTCACAGCCCCAGCATTTT.

A single count supports this clone. The chain combines TRBV3-1 (or the pseudogene TRBV3-2) with TRBJ1-5; no clear D gene. The V gene's germline CDR1 is LGHDT and CDR2 YNNKEL (reference sequence). V was cut by 1 base and J by 9 bases, with 7 bases left in between. The CDR3 consists of 12 residues. CDR3 nucleotide sequence: TGTGCCAGCAGCCAAGGAACACGGCCCCAGCATTTT. Translating gives CASSQGTRPQHF.

The chain is built from TRBV12-3 or TRBV12-4 and TRBJ2-2; a possible D gene is TRBD1 (6 bases). Trimming left V 4 bases short and J 5 bases short, with 8 bases between. CDR3 size: 13 residues. DNA for the CDR3: TGTGCCAGCAGTTCCACAGGGACCGGGGAGCTGTTTTTT. It is translated as CASSSTGTGELFF.

V gene TRBV4-2 combines with J gene TRBJ2-1, with 11 bases identical to TRBD2. Losses at the gene ends were 3 bases for V and 2 bases for J; bases not matched to a gene: 0. This CDR3 spans 15 amino acids. Germline V CDR1 and CDR2: LGHNA, YNFKEQ. CDR3 residues: CASSHSGGAYNEQFF. In nucleotides, the CDR3 is TGTGCCAGCAGCCATAGCGGGGGGGCCTACAATGAGCAGTTCTTC.

CDR3 loop: CACLRTGSYEQYF. CDR3 bases: TGTGCCTGCCTCAGGACAGGCTCCTACGAGCAGTACTTC. This sequence joins TRBV30 and TRBJ2-7; 7 bases line up with TRBD1. CDR1 is GTSNPN and CDR2 is SVGIG in the germline V gene (reference sequence). The V gene end was trimmed by 6 bases and the J gene end by 0 bases; junction bases not matched to a gene: 5. The CDR3 totals 13 residues.

This clone was counted a few times. This sample includes further DNA sequences coding for the same CDR3. The chain is built from TRBV24-1 and TRBJ1-1; the D is unclear. CDR3 length: 12 amino acids. Germline lookup yields CDR1 KGHDR and CDR2 SFDVKD. Trimming stripped 4 bases from V and 11 bases from J, with 13 bases between. The CDR3 coding sequence is TGTGCCACCAGTGACTCTGGTAGGGAGGCTTTCTTT. It codes for CATSDSGREAFF.

The V and J genes are TRBV2 and TRBJ1-3, with 7 bases fitting TRBD1. The CDR3 consists of 15 residues. With V trimmed by 7 bases and J by 4 bases, 10 bases remained unmatched. Germline V gene lookup returns CDR1 SNHLY and CDR2 FYNNEI. This chain's CDR3 is CASTRIKTGGNTIYF. The CDR3 DNA reads TGTGCCAGCACACGAATTAAGACAGGGGGAAACACCATATATTTT. The full variable domain, with the rest looked up from reference TRBV2 and TRBJ1-3, is EPEVTQTPSHQVTQMGQEVILRCVPISNHLYFYWYRQILGQKVEFLVSFYNNEISEKSEIFDDQFSVERPDGSNFTLKIRSTKLEDSAMYFCASTRIKTGGNTIYFGEGSWLTVV.

The chain couples TRBV5-1 to TRBJ1-2; D gene uncertain. Trimming pared 4 bases from V and 4 bases from J, leaving 11 bases between. Looked up from germline, CDR1 is SGHRS and CDR2 is YFSETQ. The CDR3 is 13 residues long. The CDR3 here is CASSEGSSYGYTF. In nucleotides, the CDR3 is TGCGCCAGCAGCGAGGGCTCGAGCTATGGCTACACCTTC. The full variable domain, with the rest looked up from reference TRBV5-1 and TRBJ1-2, is KAGVTQTPRYLIKTRGQQVTLSCSPISGHRSVSWYQQTPGQGLQFLFEYFSETQRNKGNFPGRFSGRQFSNSRSEMNVSTLELGDSALYLCASSEGSSYGYTFGSGTRLTVV.

The rearrangement uses TRBV2 and TRBJ1-5, with 9 bases aligning to TRBD1. CDR1 is SNHLY and CDR2 is FYNNEI in the germline V gene. V shed 6 bases, J shed 4 bases, and the junction held 1 base outside the gene matches. The length of the CDR3 is 13 residues. CDR3: CASRGTGNQPQHF. Written as DNA, the CDR3 is TGTGCCAGCAGGGGGACAGGGAATCAGCCCCAGCATTTT.